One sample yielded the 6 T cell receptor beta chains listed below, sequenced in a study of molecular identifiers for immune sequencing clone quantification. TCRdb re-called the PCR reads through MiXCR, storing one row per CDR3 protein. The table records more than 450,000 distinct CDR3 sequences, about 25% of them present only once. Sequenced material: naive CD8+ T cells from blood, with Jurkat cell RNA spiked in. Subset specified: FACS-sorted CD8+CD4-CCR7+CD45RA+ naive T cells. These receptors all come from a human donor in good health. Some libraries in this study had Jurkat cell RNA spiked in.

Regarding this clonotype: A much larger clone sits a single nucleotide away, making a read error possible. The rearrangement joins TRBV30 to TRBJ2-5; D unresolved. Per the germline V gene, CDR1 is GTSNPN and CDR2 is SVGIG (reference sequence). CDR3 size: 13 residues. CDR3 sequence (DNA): TGTGCCCGGAGTTTAGGGTCCCAAGAGACCCAGTACTTC. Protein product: CARSLGSQETQYF.

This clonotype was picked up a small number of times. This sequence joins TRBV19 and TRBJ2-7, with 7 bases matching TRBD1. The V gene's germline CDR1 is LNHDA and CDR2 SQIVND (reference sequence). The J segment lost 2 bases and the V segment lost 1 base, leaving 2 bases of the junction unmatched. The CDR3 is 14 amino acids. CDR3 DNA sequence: TGTGCCAGTAGTATAGGAGGGGGCCCCTACGAGCAGTACTTC. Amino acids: CASSIGGGPYEQYF. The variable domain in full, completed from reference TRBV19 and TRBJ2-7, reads DGGITQSPKYLFRKEGQNVTLSCEQNLNHDAMYWYRQDPGQGLRLIYYSQIVNDFQKGDIAEGYSVSREKKESFPLTVTSAQKNPTAFYLCASSIGGGPYEQYFGPGTRLTVT.

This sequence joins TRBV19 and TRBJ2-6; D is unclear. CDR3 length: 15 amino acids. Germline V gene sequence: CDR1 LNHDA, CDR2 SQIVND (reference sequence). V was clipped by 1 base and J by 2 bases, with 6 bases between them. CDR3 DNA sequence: TGTGCCAGTAGTATAGCGCAGGCTGGGGCCAACGTCCTGACTTTC. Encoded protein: CASSIAQAGANVLTF.

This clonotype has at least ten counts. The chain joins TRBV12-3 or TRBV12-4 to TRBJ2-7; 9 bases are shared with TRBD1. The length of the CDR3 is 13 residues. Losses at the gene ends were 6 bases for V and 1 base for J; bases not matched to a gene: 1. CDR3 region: CASRGTGSYEQYF. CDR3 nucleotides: TGTGCCAGCAGGGGGACAGGGTCCTACGAGCAGTACTTC.

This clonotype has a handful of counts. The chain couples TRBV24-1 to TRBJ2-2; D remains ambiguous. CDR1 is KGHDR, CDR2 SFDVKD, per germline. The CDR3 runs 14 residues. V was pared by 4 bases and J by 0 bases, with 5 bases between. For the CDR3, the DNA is TGTGCCACCAGTGACCCTACGAACACCGGGGAGCTGTTTTTT. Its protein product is CATSDPTNTGELFF.

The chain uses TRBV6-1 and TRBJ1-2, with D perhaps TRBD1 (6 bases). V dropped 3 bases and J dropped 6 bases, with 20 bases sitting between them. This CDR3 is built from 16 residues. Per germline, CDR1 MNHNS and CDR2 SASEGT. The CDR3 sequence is CASSDPAQGPYDGYTF. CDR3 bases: TGTGCCAGCAGTGACCCCGCTCAGGGGCCCTATGATGGCTACACCTTC.